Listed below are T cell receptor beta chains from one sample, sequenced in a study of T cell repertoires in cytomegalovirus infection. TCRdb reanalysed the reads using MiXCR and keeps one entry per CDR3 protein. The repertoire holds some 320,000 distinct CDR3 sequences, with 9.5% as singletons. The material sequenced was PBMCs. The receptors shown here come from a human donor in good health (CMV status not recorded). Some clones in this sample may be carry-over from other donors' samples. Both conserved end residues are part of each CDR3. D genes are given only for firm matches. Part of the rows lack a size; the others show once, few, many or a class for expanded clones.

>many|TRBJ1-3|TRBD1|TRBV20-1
CSARDSYRGSGNTIYF
TGCAGTGCTAGAGATTCTTACAGGGGCTCTGGAAACACCATATATTTT
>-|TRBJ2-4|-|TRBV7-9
CASSPMGNIQYF
TGTGCCAGCAGCCCTATGGGGAACATTCAGTACTTC
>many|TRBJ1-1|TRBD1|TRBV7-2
CASSVGQGYTEAFF
TGTGCCAGCAGCGTTGGACAGGGGTACACTGAAGCTTTCTTT
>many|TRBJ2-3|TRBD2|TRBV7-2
CASSLAAGANTQYF
TGTGCCAGCAGCTTAGCGGCGGGAGCAAATACGCAGTATTTT
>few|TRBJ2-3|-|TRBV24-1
CATSDSSDARDTQYF
TGTGCCACCAGTGATTCCTCGGATGCCCGCGATACGCAGTATTTT
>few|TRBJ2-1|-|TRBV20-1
CSAGRLELTNEQFF
TGCAGTGCTGGGAGACTAGAGTTAACAAATGAGCAGTTCTTC
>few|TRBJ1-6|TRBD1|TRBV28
CASSSSQGGAYNSPLHF
TGTGCCAGCAGCTCCTCCCAGGGGGGAGCCTATAATTCACCCCTCCACTTT
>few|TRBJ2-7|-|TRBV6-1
CASSEARWRGGSYEQYF
TGTGCCAGCAGTGAAGCGCGGTGGAGGGGAGGTTCCTACGAGCAGTACTTC
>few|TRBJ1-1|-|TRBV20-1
CSARDPWARGFTEAFF
TGCAGTGCTAGAGATCCGTGGGCGCGAGGATTCACTGAAGCTTTCTTT
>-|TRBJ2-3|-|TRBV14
CASSQDVGGRTDTQYF
TGTGCCAGCAGCCAAGATGTGGGGGGCCGCACAGATACGCAGTATTTT
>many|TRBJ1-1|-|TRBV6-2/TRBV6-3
CASSRNGNTEAFF
TGTGCCAGCAGCAGAAACGGGAACACTGAAGCTTTCTTT
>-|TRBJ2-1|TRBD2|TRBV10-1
CASSGTSGSTTYNEQFF
TGCGCCAGCAGTGGGACTAGCGGGAGTACAACCTACAATGAGCAGTTCTTC
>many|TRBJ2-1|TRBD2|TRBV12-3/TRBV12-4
CASTFLAGGEQFF
TGTGCCAGCACCTTCCTAGCGGGGGGGGAGCAGTTCTTC
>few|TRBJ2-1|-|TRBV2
CASSEARGAVGSEQFF
TGTGCCAGCAGTGAAGCAAGGGGGGCCGTCGGGAGTGAGCAGTTCTTC
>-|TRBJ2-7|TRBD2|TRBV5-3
CASSLVVAGPTYEQYF
TGTGCCAGCAGCTTGGTGGTAGCGGGGCCAACCTACGAGCAGTACTTC
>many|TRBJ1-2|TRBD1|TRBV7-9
CASSPLSGGGYTF
TGTGCCAGCAGCCCTCTTTCAGGGGGTGGCTACACCTTC